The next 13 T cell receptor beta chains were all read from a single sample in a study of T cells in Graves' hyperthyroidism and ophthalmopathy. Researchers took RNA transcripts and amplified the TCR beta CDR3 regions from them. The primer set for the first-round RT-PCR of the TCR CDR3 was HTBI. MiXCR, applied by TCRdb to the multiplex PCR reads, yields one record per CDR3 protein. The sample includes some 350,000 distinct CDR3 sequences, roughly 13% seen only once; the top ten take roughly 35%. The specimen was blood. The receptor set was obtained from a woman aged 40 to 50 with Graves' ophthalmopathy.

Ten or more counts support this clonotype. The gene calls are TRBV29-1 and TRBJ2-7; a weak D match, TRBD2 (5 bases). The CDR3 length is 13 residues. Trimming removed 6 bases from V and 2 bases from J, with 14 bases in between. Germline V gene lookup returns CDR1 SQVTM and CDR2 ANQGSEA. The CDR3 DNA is TGCAGCGTATCGGAGAGGGCAGCCTACGAGCAGTACTTC. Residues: CSVSERAAYEQYF.

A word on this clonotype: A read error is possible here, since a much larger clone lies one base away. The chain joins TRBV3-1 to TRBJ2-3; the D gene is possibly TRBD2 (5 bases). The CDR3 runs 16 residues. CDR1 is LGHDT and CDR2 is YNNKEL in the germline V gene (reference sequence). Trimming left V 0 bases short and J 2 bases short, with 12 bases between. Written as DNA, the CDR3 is TGTGCCAGCAGCCAAGAAGATTGGACTGACACAGATACGCAGTATTTT. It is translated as CASSQEDWTDTDTQYF.

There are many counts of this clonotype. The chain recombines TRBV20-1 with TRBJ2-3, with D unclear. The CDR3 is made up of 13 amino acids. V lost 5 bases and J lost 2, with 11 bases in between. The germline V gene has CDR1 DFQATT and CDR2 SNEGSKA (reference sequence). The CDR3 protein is CSAQDHLTDTQYF. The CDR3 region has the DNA TGCAGTGCTCAGGACCATCTCACAGATACGCAGTATTTT.

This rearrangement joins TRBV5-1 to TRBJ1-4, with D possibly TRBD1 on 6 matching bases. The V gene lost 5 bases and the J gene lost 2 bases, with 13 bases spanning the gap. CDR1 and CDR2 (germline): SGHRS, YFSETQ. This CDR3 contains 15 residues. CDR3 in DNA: TGCGCCAGCAGACCTTTCGGACAGACTAATGAAAAACTGTTTTTT. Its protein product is CASRPFGQTNEKLFF.

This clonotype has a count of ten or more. CDR3 nucleotides: TGTGCCAGCAGCCCCACCAGGGGCATCCGTTCGAACACTGAAGCTTTCTTT. Residues: CASSPTRGIRSNTEAFF. The J gene is TRBJ1-1, the V gene TRBV11-2, with a tentative D call TRBD1 (6 bases). The CDR3 runs to 17 residues. Germline lookup yields CDR1 SGHAT and CDR2 FQNNGV. The V end lost 5 bases, the J end lost 1 base, and 20 bases lay between the germline ends.

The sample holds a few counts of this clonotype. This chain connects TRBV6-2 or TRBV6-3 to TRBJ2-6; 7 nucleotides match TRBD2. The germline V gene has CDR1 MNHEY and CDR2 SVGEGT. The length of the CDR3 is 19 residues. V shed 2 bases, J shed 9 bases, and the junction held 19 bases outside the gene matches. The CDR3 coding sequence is TGTGCCAGCAGTTACCCGACAGCGGGATCATTGGGAGTTGACAACGTCCTGACTTTC. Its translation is CASSYPTAGSLGVDNVLTF.

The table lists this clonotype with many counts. CDR3 coding DNA: TGTGCCAGCAGTTACTACGGGATATTCAACTATGGCTACACCTTC. This encodes CASSYYGIFNYGYTF. The chain recombines TRBV6-5 with TRBJ1-2; D gene unclear. V lost 1 base and J lost 2, with 11 bases in between. The V gene's germline CDR1 is MNHEY and CDR2 SVGAGI. The CDR3 consists of 15 residues.

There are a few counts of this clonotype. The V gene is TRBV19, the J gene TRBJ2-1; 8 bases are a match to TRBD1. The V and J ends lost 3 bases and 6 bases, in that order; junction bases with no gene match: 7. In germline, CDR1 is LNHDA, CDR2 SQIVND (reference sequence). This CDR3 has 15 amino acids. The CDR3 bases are TGTGCCAGTAGTATTTCCAGGGGGCTGGCCAATGAGCAGTTCTTC. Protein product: CASSISRGLANEQFF.

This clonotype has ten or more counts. The CDR3 nucleotides are TGTGCCAGCAGCTTATACCCAGGAGGGACTAGTCTCCACAATGAGCAGTTCTTC. It yields the protein CASSLYPGGTSLHNEQFF. The V call is TRBV11-2, the J call TRBJ2-1, with 8 positions matching TRBD2. The CDR3 covers 18 residues. CDR1 is SGHAT and CDR2 is FQNNGV in the germline V gene. Germline trimming cut 2 bases from V and 5 bases from J; bases unmatched to any gene: 14.

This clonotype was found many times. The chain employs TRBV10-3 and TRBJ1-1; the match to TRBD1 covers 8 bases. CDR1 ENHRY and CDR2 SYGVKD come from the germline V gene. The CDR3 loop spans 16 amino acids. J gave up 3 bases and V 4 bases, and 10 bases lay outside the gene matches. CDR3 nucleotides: TGTGCCATCAGTGGAGGGACAGGTTCTCCTCACACTGAAGCTTTCTTT. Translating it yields CAISGGTGSPHTEAFF.

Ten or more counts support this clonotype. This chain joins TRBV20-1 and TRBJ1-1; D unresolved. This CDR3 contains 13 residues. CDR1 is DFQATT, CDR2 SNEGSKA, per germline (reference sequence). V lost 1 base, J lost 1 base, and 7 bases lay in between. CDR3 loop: CSARADPNTEAFF. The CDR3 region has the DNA TGCAGTGCTAGAGCCGACCCGAACACTGAAGCTTTCTTT.

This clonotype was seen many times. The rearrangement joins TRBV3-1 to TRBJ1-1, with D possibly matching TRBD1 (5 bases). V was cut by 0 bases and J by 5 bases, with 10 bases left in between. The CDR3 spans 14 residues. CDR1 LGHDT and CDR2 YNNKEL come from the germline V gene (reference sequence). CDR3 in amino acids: CASSQDFGTTEAFF. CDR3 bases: TGTGCCAGCAGCCAAGATTTCGGGACGACTGAAGCTTTCTTT.

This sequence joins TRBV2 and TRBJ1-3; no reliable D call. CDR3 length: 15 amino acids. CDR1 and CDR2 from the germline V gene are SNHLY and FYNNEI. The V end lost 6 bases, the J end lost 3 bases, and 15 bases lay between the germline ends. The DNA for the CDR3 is TGTGCCAGCAGCCCTGAAGGAGGGCTTGGAAACACCATATATTTT. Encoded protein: CASSPEGGLGNTIYF.